The sequence of this T cell receptor (beta chain) was determined in a study of blood T cell repertoires in COVID-19 (dated by TCRdb to 2020 to 2022). A note on the overall study: Samples covering the acute and convalescent phases of COVID-19 were provided by collaborators in the United States, Italy and Spain. The material from the prospective study consisted of cDNA or gDNA derived from T cells, B-cell-depleted T cells, or PBMCs. Subjects who had been exposed to COVID-19, were actively infected with it, or had recovered from it provided the deeply sampled blood TCRbeta repertoires that made up the dataset. The repertoires were made available in a free public database intended to serve as a resource for research on the immune response to SARS-CoV-2. The samples were drawn from the first 160 participants of the ongoing ImmuneRACE study and from over 950 subjects provided by 6 global collaborators. Sample metadata almost always included a de-identified subject ID, COVID-19 status, age in years and sex. Where available, HLA class I and class II types were taken from metadata supplied by the sample provider and were not determined by assay-based typing. Study-level results and caveats: How much clinical and demographic metadata was included differed by source and by participant, and the metadata was provided uncurated.

To note about this clone: Its antigen specificity is not known. Per-nucleotide qualities are absent, and no much larger clonotype sits a single base away.

The germline V gene (reference sequence) sets CDR1 to MNHEY and CDR2 to SMNVEV. A distance of 14 bases separates the germline ends of V and J, which lose 5 bases and 9 bases respectively. The CDR3 starts with the cysteine, ends with the phenylalanine, and has 13 residues. The sequence is cut down to CDR3 DNA, 39 bases in frame from base 1. Whole blood was collected in K2EDTA tubes by collaborating institutions according to the institutions' own protocols. Collaborator samples were shipped for TCRbeta analysis as frozen whole blood, isolated PBMCs, or DNA extracted from either sample type. TCRbeta CDR3 regions were amplified from genomic DNA using the immunoSEQ Assay, a bias-controlled multiplex PCR. The study's own analysis went as follows. Nucleated cell counts per sample were estimated from amplification of reference gene primers within the assay. To quantify the absolute abundance of each unique TCRbeta CDR3 rearrangement, sequence reads were collapsed and filtered. Productive Simpson clonality was computed per sample as the square root of Simpson's diversity index over productive rearrangements. TCRdb carries this immuneACCESS record with in-frame sequences only. Its versions omit some clonotypes, under half of them owing to an unresolved V gene in the studies checked, with the rest unexplained. The DNA was the basis for D and trimming; V, J and clone size are from that table. In this sample the table shows roughly 130,000 clones, approximately 88% of which occur a single time. Over 9.5% of the sample rests with the top ten.

Rearrangement joined TRBV27 to TRBJ1-5, and possibly TRBD1, on 5 matching bases. Sample: peripheral blood. The source is a man in his fifties or sixties with active or convalescent COVID-19. The bases are TGTGCCAGCAGTCCCCAGGGCCGGTCGCCCCAGCATTTT. Translated, it reads CASSPQGRSPQHF.